The clone carrying this T cell receptor (beta chain) was seen a single time. The data stem from a study of control samples from healthy donors and cancer patients. The V end was cut by 6 bases, the J end by 2 bases, with 16 bases between. Germline-derived CDR1 and CDR2 are SQVTM and ANQGSEA. This CDR3 has 14 residues. Here immunoSEQ multiplex PCR was the method, and the copy in TCRdb shows in-frame clones only, minus some. The data contain 120,000 or so clones, roughly 84% of them singletons. This sequence originates from a man in his forties in good health. The genes are TRBV29-1 and TRBJ1-1, with D possibly TRBD1 on 6 matching bases. The sample comprised blood. The CDR3 spells CSVARGTSNTEAFF. CDR3 DNA sequence: TGCAGCGTCGCGCGCGGGACAAGTAACACTGAAGCTTTCTTT.